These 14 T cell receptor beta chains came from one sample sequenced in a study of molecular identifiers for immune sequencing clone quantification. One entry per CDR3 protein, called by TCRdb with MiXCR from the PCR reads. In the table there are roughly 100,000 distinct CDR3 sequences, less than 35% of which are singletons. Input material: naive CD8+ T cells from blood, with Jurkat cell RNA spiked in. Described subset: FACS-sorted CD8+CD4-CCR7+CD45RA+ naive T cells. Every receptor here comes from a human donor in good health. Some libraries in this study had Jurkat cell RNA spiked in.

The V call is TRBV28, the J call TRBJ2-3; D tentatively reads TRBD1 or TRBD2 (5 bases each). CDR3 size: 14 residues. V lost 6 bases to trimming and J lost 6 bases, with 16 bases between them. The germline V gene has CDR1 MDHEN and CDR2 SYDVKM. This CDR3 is CASSRDEGLDTQYF. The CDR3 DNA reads TGTGCCAGCAGCCGGGACGAAGGATTGGATACGCAGTATTTT.

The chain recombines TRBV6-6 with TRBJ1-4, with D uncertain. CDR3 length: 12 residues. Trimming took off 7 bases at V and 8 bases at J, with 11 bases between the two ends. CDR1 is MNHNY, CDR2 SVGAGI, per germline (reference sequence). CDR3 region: CASISGREKLFF. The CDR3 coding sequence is TGTGCCAGCATTAGCGGAAGGGAAAAACTGTTTTTT.

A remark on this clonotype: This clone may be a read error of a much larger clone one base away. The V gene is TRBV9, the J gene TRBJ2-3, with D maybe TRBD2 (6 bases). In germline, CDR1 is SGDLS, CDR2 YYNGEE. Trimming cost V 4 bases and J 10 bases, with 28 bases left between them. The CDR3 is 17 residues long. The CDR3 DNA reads TGTGCCAGCAGCCCCCAGGGAGGCCGCCGTTTCGGGGATGCGCAGTATTTT. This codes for CASSPQGGRRFGDAQYF.

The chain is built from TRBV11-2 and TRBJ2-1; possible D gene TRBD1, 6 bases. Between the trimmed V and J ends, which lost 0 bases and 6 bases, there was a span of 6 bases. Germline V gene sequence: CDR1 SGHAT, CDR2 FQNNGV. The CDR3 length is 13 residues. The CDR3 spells CASSLEGGNEQFF. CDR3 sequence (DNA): TGTGCCAGCAGCTTAGAAGGGGGCAATGAGCAGTTCTTC.

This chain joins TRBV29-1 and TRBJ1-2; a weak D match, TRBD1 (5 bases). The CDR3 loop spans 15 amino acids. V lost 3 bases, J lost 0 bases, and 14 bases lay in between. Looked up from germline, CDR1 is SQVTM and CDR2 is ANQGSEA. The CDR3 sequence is CSVDPLGTTNYGYTF. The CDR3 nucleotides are TGCAGCGTTGACCCCCTCGGGACCACTAACTATGGCTACACCTTC. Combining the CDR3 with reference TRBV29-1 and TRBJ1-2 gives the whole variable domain SAVISQKPSRDICQRGTSLTIQCQVDSQVTMMFWYRQQPGQSLTLIATANQGSEATYESGFVIDKFPISRPNLTFSTLTVSNMSPEDSSIYLCSVDPLGTTNYGYTFGSGTRLTVV.

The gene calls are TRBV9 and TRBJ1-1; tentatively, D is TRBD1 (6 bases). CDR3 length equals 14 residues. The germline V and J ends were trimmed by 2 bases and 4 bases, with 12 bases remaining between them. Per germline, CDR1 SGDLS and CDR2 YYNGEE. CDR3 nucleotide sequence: TGTGCCAGCAGCGTGGATACAGGGTCCACTGAAGCTTTCTTT. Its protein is CASSVDTGSTEAFF. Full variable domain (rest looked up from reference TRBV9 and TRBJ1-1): DSGVTQTPKHLITATGQRVTLRCSPRSGDLSVYWYQQSLDQGLQFLIQYYNGEERAKGNILERFSAQQFPDLHSELNLSSLELGDSALYFCASSVDTGSTEAFFGQGTRLTVV.

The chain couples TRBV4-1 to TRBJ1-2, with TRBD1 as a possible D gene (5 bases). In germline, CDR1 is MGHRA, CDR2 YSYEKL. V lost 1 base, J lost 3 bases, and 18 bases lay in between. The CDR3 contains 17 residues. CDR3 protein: CASSQGRDPGSHYGYTF. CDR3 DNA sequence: TGCGCCAGCAGCCAAGGCCGGGACCCTGGGTCTCACTATGGCTACACCTTC.

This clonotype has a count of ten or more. The CDR3 DNA follows: TGTGCCAGCAGCGCCAGGTTCATGGAAAACACCATATATTTT. Its protein product is CASSARFMENTIYF. The chain couples TRBV7-8 to TRBJ1-3; D unclear. The CDR3 sequence is 14 residues long. The V end was cut by 5 bases, the J end by 6 bases, with 14 bases between. Germline V gene lookup returns CDR1 SGHVS and CDR2 FQNEAQ.

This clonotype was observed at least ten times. The CDR3 DNA follows: TGTGCCAGCAGAGCTGATCAGCCCCAGCATTTT. It encodes CASRADQPQHF. The gene calls are TRBV28 and TRBJ1-5; D unclear. Trimming removed 6 bases at V and 5 bases at J, with 5 bases between. Germline V gene data show CDR1 as MDHEN and CDR2 as SYDVKM. The CDR3 spans 11 residues.

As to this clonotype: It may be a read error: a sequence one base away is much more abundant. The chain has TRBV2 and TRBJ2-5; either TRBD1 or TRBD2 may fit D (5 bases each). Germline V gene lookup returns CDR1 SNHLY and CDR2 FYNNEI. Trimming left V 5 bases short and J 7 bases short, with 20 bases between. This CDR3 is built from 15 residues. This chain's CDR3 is CASSHPQGADATQYF. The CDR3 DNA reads TGTGCCAGCAGTCACCCCCAGGGAGCCGATGCGACCCAGTACTTC.

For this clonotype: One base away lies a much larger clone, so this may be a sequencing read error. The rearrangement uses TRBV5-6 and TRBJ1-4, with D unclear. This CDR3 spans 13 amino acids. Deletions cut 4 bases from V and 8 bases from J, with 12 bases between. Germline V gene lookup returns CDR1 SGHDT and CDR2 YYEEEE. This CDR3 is CASSPTPEEKLFF. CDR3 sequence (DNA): TGTGCCAGCAGCCCCACGCCCGAGGAAAAACTGTTTTTT.

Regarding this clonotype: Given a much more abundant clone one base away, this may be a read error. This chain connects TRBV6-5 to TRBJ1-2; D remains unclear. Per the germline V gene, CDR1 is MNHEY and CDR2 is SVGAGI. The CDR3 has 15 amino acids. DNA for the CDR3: TGTGCCAGCAGTTACTCGATAGCGGGGATGGATGGCTACATCTTC. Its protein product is CASSYSIAGMDGYIF.

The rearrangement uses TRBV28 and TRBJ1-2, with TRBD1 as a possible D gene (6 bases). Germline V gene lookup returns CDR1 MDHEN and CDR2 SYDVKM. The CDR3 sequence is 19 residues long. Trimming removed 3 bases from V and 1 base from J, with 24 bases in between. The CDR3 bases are TGTGCCAGCAGTTTCCGGGGGCGAATGAACGAGAGGTTTAACTATGGCTACACCTTC. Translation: CASSFRGRMNERFNYGYTF.

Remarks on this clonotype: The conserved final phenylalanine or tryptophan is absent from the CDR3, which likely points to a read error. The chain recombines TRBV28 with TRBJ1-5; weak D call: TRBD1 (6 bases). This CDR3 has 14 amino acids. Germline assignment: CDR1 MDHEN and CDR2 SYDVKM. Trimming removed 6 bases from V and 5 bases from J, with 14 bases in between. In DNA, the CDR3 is TGTGCCAGCAGGCCCCAGGGGCTGCATCAGCCCCAGCATTTA. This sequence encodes CASRPQGLHQPQHL.